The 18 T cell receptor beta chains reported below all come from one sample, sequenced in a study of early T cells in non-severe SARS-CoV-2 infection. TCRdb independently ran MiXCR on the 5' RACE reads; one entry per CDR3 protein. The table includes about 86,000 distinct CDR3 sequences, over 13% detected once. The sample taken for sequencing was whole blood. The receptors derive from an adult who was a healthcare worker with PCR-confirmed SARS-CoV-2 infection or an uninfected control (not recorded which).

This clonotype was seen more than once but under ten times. The DNA of the CDR3 is TGTGCCAGCAGTTTATGGGGGGGCAATCAGCCCCAGCATTTT. Protein: CASSLWGGNQPQHF. J is TRBJ1-5 and V is TRBV28, with D maybe TRBD1 (5 bases). V was cut by 0 bases and J by 2 bases, with 5 bases left in between. Germline loops: CDR1 MDHEN, CDR2 SYDVKM. The CDR3 is 14 amino acids.

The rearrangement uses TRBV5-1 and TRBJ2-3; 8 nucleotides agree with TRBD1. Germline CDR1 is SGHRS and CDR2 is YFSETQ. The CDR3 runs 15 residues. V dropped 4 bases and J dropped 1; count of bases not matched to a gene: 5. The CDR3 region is CASSRTGRGTDTQYF. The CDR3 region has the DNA TGCGCCAGCAGCCGGACAGGGCGAGGCACAGATACGCAGTATTTT.

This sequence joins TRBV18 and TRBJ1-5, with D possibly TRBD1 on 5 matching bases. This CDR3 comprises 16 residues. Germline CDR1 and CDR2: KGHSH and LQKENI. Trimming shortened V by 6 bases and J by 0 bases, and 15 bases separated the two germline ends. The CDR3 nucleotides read TGTGCCAGCTCGCGCGGGGCAAGATATAGCAATCAGCCCCAGCATTTT. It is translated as CASSRGARYSNQPQHF.

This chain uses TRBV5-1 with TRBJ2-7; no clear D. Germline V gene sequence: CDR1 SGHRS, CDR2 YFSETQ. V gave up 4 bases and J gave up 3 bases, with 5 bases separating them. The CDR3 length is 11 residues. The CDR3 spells CASSRFYEQYF. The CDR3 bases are TGCGCCAGCAGCCGCTTCTACGAGCAGTACTTC. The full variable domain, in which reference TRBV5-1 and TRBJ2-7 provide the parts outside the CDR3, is KAGVTQTPRYLIKTRGQQVTLSCSPISGHRSVSWYQQTPGQGLQFLFEYFSETQRNKGNFPGRFSGRQFSNSRSEMNVSTLELGDSALYLCASSRFYEQYFGPGTRLTVT.

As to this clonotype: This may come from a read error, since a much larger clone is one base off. CDR3 coding DNA: TGTGCCAGCAGTGAAGCGTCGGGGGAGGCTGAAGTTTTCTTT. This translates into CASSEASGEAEVFF. The chain carries TRBV2 and TRBJ1-1, with D possibly being TRBD1 (5 bases). This CDR3 is 14 amino acids long. The germline V gene has CDR1 SNHLY and CDR2 FYNNEI.

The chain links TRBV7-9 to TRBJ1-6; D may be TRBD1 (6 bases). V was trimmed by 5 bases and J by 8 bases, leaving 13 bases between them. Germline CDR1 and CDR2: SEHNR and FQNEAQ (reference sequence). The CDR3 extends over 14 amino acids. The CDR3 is CASSPGSGDSPLHF. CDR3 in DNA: TGTGCCAGCAGCCCCGGGTCAGGGGATTCACCCCTCCACTTT.

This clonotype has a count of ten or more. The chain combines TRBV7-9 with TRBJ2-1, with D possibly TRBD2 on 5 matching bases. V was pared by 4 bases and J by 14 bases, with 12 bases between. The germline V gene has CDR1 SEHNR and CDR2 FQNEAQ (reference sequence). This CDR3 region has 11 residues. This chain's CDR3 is CASSSLLGEFF. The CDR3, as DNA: TGTGCCAGCAGCTCCCTTCTCGGGGAGTTCTTC.

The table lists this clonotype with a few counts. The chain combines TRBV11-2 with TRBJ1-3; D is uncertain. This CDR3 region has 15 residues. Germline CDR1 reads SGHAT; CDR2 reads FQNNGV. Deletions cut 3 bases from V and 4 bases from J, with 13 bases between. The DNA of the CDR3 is TGTGCCAGCAGCTTGCCCAGATCGCTCGGAAACACCATATATTTT. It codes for CASSLPRSLGNTIYF.

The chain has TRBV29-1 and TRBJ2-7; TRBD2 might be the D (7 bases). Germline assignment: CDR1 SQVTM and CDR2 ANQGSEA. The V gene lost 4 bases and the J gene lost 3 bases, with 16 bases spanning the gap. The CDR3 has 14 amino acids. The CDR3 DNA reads TGCAGCGTTGGAGGGGGGGGATCCTTCTACGAGCAGTACTTC. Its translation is CSVGGGGSFYEQYF.

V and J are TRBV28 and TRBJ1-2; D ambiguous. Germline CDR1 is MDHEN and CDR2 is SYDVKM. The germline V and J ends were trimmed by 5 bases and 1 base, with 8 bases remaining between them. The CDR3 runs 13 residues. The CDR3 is CASSLGINYGYTF. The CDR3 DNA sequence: TGTGCCAGCAGTCTGGGGATTAACTATGGCTACACCTTC.

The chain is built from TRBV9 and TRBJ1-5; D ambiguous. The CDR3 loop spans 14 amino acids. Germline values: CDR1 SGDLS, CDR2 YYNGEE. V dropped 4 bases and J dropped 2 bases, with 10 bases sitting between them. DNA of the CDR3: TGTGCCAGCAGCCCTTATTCGGGCAATCAGCCCCAGCATTTT. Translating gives CASSPYSGNQPQHF.

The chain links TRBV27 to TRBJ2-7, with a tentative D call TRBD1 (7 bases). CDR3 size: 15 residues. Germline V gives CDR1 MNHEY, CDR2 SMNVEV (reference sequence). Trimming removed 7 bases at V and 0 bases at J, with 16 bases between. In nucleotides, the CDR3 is TGTGCCAGCAACCCCCGCGGGACAGCCTCCTACGAGCAGTACTTC. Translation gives CASNPRGTASYEQYF.

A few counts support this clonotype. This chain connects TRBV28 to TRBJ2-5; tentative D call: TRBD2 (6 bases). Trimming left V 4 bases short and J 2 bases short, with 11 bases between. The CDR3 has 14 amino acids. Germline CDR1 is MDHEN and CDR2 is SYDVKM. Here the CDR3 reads CASSSRLEQETQYF. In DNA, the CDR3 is TGTGCCAGCAGTTCGAGACTAGAGCAAGAGACCCAGTACTTC.

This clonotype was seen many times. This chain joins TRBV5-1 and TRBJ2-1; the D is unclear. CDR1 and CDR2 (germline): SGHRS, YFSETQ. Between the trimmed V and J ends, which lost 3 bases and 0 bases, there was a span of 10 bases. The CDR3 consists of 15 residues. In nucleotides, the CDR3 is TGCGCCAGCAGCTCGGACGTAAGCTCCTACAATGAGCAGTTCTTC. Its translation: CASSSDVSSYNEQFF.

The CDR3 spells CASSLVGGAYNEQFF. CDR3 sequence (DNA): TGTGCCAGCAGCTTAGTTGGGGGTGCCTACAATGAGCAGTTCTTC. The genes are TRBV7-6 and TRBJ2-1; either TRBD1 or TRBD2 may supply D (5 bases each). The CDR3 extends over 15 amino acids. V was trimmed by 1 base and J by 2 bases, leaving 9 bases between them. In germline, CDR1 is SGHVS, CDR2 FNYEAQ. Filled out from reference TRBV7-6 and TRBJ2-1, the complete variable domain reads GAGVSQSPRYKVTKRGQDVALRCDPISGHVSLYWYRQALGQGPEFLTYFNYEAQQDKSGLPNDRFSAERPEGSISTLTIQRTEQRDSAMYRCASSLVGGAYNEQFFGPGTRLTVL.

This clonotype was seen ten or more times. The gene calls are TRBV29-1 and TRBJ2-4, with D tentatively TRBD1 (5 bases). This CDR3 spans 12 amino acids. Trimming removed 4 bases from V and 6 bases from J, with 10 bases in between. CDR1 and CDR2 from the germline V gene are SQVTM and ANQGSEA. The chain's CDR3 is CSVGDSLNIQYF. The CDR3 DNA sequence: TGCAGCGTTGGTGACAGCTTAAACATTCAGTACTTC.

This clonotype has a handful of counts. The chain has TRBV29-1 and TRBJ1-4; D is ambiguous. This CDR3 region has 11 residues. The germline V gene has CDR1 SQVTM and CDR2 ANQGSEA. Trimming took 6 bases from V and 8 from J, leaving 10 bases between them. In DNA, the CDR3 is TGCAGCGTAGGCGCGAGAGAAAAACTGTTTTTT. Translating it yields CSVGAREKLFF.

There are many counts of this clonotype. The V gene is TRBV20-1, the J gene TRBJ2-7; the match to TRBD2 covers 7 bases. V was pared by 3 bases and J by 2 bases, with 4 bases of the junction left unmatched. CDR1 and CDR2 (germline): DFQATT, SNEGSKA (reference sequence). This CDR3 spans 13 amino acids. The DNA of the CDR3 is TGCAGTGCTAGTAGCGGGCAAACCTACGAGCAGTACTTC. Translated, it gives CSASSGQTYEQYF.